This T cell receptor beta chain was captured in a study of blood T cell repertoires in COVID-19. Looking at the study overall: From T cells, B-cell-depleted T cells, or PBMCs came the material, which was cDNA or gDNA.

Original processing methods: Amplifying reference gene primers gave estimates of nucleated cell counts. Profiling relied on immunoSEQ multiplex PCR, and the TCRdb table lists in-frame clones only, not all of them. That table supplies the V and J calls and clone size; D and trimming were determined from the DNA. This table holds some 260,000 clones, around 88% found once. Trimming took off 3 bases at V and 5 bases at J, with 13 bases between the two ends. The length of the CDR3 is 14 residues. In germline, CDR1 is MDHEN, CDR2 SYDVKM. The sequencing input was peripheral blood. The TCR originated in a man aged 80 or over with acute or convalescent COVID-19. This chain connects TRBV28 to TRBJ1-1; a possible D gene is TRBD1 (5 bases). CDR3 residues: CASSFGGVGTEAFF. The CDR3 DNA reads TGTGCCAGCAGTTTTGGAGGGGTCGGAACTGAAGCTTTCTTT.